The clone carrying this TCR beta chain came up a few times. V was trimmed by 8 bases and J by 3 bases, leaving 6 bases between them. The germline gives CDR1 SQVTM, CDR2 ANQGSEA. The CDR3 is 10 residues long. Data came from immunoSEQ multiplex PCR; TCRdb stores just in-frame clones and leaves some out. The repertoire holds about 24,000 clones, with roughly 85% as singletons. The data were taken from a study of T cells in tumors after PD-1 blockade. Tumor or blood genomic DNA was sequenced, with inputs of about 616 ng to 6,004 ng. The sequencing here drew on PBMCs, taken after anti-PD-1 treatment. The chain combines TRBV29-1 with TRBJ2-3; D is uncertain. The TCR sequence derives from a human donor with basal cell carcinoma. In nucleotides, the CDR3 is TGCAGCATGGGGACAGATACGCAGTATTTT. Amino acid sequence: CSMGTDTQYF.